This TCR beta chain originates from a study of cytomegalovirus exposure and HLA in healthy donors. Researchers ran the PCR with 60 Vbeta and 13 Jbeta primers. Only in-frame clones appear in the TCRdb table, and some are missing; sequencing was by immunoSEQ multiplex PCR. The top ten hold around 3% of the sample, which has 120,000 to 150,000 clones, 75% to 80% seen once. The V segment lost 3 bases and the J segment 4 bases; nucleotides outside the gene matches: 2. The CDR3 is made up of 14 amino acids. Germline loops: CDR1 SGHAT, CDR2 FQNNGV. The sequenced sample was PBMCs. The source is a man aged 35 to 55 in good health and CMV-seropositive. The rearrangement joins TRBV11-2 to TRBJ1-5; 8 nucleotides agree with TRBD1. Here the CDR3 reads CASSFRGQNQPQHF. The DNA for the CDR3 is TGTGCCAGCAGCTTCAGGGGGCAGAATCAGCCCCAGCATTTT.